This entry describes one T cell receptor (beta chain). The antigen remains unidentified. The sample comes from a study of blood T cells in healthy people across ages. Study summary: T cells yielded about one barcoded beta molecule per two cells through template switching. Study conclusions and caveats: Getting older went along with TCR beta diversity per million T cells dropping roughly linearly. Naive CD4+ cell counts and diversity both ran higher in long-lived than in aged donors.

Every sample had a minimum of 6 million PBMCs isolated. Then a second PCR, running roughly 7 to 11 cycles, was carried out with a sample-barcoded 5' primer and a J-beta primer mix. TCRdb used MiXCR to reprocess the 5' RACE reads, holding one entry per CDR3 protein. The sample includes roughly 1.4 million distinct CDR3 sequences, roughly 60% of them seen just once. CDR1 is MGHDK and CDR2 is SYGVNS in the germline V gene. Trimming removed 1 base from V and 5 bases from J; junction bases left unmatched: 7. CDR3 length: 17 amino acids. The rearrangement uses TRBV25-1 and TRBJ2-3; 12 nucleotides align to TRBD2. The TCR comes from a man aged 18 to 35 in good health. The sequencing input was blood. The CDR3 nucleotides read TGTGCCAGCAGTGAATTTGGACTAGCGGGAAAGGGAGATACGCAGTATTTT. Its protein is CASSEFGLAGKGDTQYF.